Each of the 25 T cell receptor beta chains below was sequenced from the same sample in a study of cytomegalovirus exposure and HLA in healthy donors (dated by TCRdb to about 2017). Library method: the immunoSEQ multiplex PCR assay. For the multiplex PCR, a mixture combining 60 forward primers for TCR Vbeta segments and 13 reverse primers for TCR Jbeta segments was used. The table was pulled from immuneACCESS by TCRdb, which kept in-frame rearrangements only. Such tables lose some clones; where checked, under half of the loss comes from unresolved V genes, and the rest has no known cause. The sample records 70,000 to 80,000 clones, just under 80% of which are singletons. The ten largest clones take up roughly 9% of the sample. Sequenced input: PBMCs. The receptors were gathered from a middle-aged woman in good health and CMV-seropositive.

This clone was counted only a few times. CDR3 coding DNA: TGTGCCAGCAGTCCTCTACAGGGTGGCAATCAGCCCCAGCATTTT. Amino acid sequence: CASSPLQGGNQPQHF. The J gene is TRBJ1-5, the V gene TRBV28; maybe TRBD1 (6 bases). The V end was cut by 5 bases, the J end by 2 bases, with 13 bases between. CDR3 length: 15 amino acids. Germline V CDR1 and CDR2: MDHEN, SYDVKM.

This clone was counted once. The V call is TRBV5-6, the J call TRBJ1-3; weak D call: TRBD1 (6 bases). Germline V gives CDR1 SGHDT, CDR2 YYEEEE. Deletions cut 0 bases from V and 3 bases from J, with 10 bases between. The CDR3 is made up of 15 amino acids. DNA for the CDR3: TGTGCCAGCAGCTTGGATTCAGGGGTTGGAAACACCATATATTTT. It codes for CASSLDSGVGNTIYF. The entire variable domain, with the rest obtained from reference TRBV5-6 and TRBJ1-3, is as follows: DAGVTQSPTHLIKTRGQQVTLRCSPKSGHDTVSWYQQALGQGPQFIFQYYEEEERQRGNFPDRFSGHQFPNYSSELNVNALLLGDSALYLCASSLDSGVGNTIYFGEGSWLTVV.

The genes are TRBV27 and TRBJ1-5; 9 bases are shared with TRBD1. The trim removed 3 bases at V and 4 bases at J, leaving 4 bases unmatched. CDR1 and CDR2 (germline): MNHEY, SMNVEV (reference sequence). This CDR3 comprises 15 residues. This CDR3 is CASSLTGQGNQPQHF. The CDR3 region has the DNA TGTGCCAGCAGTTTGACAGGACAGGGGAATCAGCCCCAGCATTTT.

The chain combines TRBV7-9 with TRBJ1-1; TRBD1 might be the D (5 bases). The CDR3 sequence is 15 residues long. Germline CDR1 reads SEHNR; CDR2 reads FQNEAQ (reference sequence). Trimming took 3 bases from V and 0 from J, leaving 11 bases between them. CDR3 loop: CASSFEQVMNTEAFF. In nucleotides, the CDR3 is TGTGCCAGCAGCTTCGAACAGGTGATGAACACTGAAGCTTTCTTT.

The rearrangement links TRBV10-1 to TRBJ2-7, with TRBD1 matching 7 bases. CDR3 length: 20 residues. Germline assignment: CDR1 WNHNN and CDR2 SYGVQD (reference sequence). After removal of 0 bases from V and 3 bases from J, the junction contained 20 bases not matched to a gene. The DNA of the CDR3 is TGCGCCAGCAGTGAGTCGAGTCTAGGGGAAAAACGGACAGGCCACTACGAGCAGTACTTC. Its protein product is CASSESSLGEKRTGHYEQYF.

V and J are TRBV6-5 and TRBJ2-2; 10 bases are shared with TRBD1. The germline gives CDR1 MNHEY, CDR2 SVGAGI. The CDR3 runs 15 residues. J lost 2 bases, V lost 6 bases, and 3 bases had no gene match. CDR3 sequence reads: CASSRDRGNTGELFF. The DNA of the CDR3 is TGTGCCAGCAGCCGGGACAGGGGTAACACCGGGGAGCTGTTTTTT.

The chain recombines TRBV5-6 with TRBJ2-7, with D perhaps matching TRBD2 (5 bases). Germline V CDR1 and CDR2: SGHDT, YYEEEE. Trimming removed 0 bases at V and 7 bases at J, with 5 bases between. The CDR3 consists of 11 residues. CDR3 bases: TGTGCCAGCAGCTTGGGAGGGGAGCAGTACTTC. It codes for CASSLGGEQYF.

V and J are TRBV6-5 and TRBJ2-5, with D possibly being TRBD1 (6 bases). The CDR3 totals 13 residues. The germline CDR1 and CDR2 sequences are MNHEY and SVGAGI. Trimming shortened V by 5 bases and J by 2 bases, and 9 bases separated the two germline ends. This CDR3 reads CASSGTYQETQYF. CDR3 nucleotide sequence: TGTGCCAGCAGTGGGACATATCAAGAGACCCAGTACTTC.

The rearrangement links TRBV4-2 to TRBJ2-7; 8 bases fit TRBD1. Germline CDR1 and CDR2: LGHNA and YNFKEQ. J was trimmed by 0 bases and V by 1 base; bases with no gene match: 5. The CDR3 totals 16 residues. In nucleotides, the CDR3 is TGTGCCAGCAGCCAAGCCCGGACAGGGCTCTCCTACGAGCAGTACTTC. Amino acid sequence: CASSQARTGLSYEQYF.

V gene TRBV9 combines with J gene TRBJ2-3; TRBD2 aligns across 8 bases. The V gene's germline CDR1 is SGDLS and CDR2 YYNGEE. The CDR3 sequence is 15 residues long. J lost 6 bases, V lost 9 bases, and 15 bases had no gene match. This CDR3 is CATSPLAGSSDTQYF. DNA for the CDR3: TGTGCCACAAGTCCTCTAGCGGGCTCTAGTGATACGCAGTATTTT.

The V call is TRBV18, the J call TRBJ1-5; 9 bases agree with TRBD1. With V trimmed by 3 bases and J by 10 bases, 13 bases remained unmatched. The CDR3 runs to 16 residues. Germline V gene data show CDR1 as KGHSH and CDR2 as LQKENI. The CDR3 coding sequence is TGTGCCAGCTCACCCCCGGGACAGGGACCGATCAGCCCCCAGCATTTT. This encodes CASSPPGQGPISPQHF.

The chain couples TRBV21-1 to TRBJ1-2; TRBD1, as called in the table, went unchecked against the DNA. TRBV21-1 is described as a pseudogene. The CDR3 is made up of 16 amino acids. Written as DNA, the CDR3 is TGTGCCAGCAGCAAAGTCAGCAGGCCCTCTAACTATGGCTACACCTTC. Amino acid sequence: CASSKVSRPSNYGYTF.

The chain joins TRBV11-1 to TRBJ2-2; 13 bases fit TRBD2. Trimming at V came to 5 bases and at J to 3 bases, leaving 6 bases not matched to a gene. There are 17 residues in the CDR3. Germline V CDR1 and CDR2: SGHAT, FQDESV (reference sequence). CDR3 region: CASSKTSGGLHTGELFF. CDR3 nucleotide sequence: TGTGCCAGCAGCAAGACTAGCGGGGGGCTGCACACCGGGGAGCTGTTTTTT.

This rearrangement joins TRBV28 to TRBJ2-7; D gene unclear. The V and J ends lost 3 bases and 0 bases respectively, with 12 bases between them. The CDR3 has 15 residues. Germline lookup yields CDR1 MDHEN and CDR2 SYDVKM. The DNA of the CDR3 is TGTGCCAGCAGTTTGTCTGTGCGCAACTCCTACGAGCAGTACTTC. Its translation: CASSLSVRNSYEQYF. Supplemented by reference TRBV28 and TRBJ2-7, the full variable domain reads DVKVTQSSRYLVKRTGEKVFLECVQDMDHENMFWYRQDPGLGLRLIYFSYDVKMKEKGDIPEGYSVSREKKERFSLILESASTNQTSMYLCASSLSVRNSYEQYFGPGTRLTVT.

The chain employs TRBV2 and TRBJ2-2, with D perhaps matching TRBD2 (5 bases). V was cut by 7 bases and J by 0 bases, with 9 bases left in between. This CDR3 is built from 14 residues. The germline CDR1 and CDR2 sequences are SNHLY and FYNNEI. CDR3: CASMTDSNTGELFF. The CDR3 region has the DNA TGTGCCAGCATGACGGACTCGAACACCGGGGAGCTGTTTTTT.

This clone appeared a single time. The chain uses TRBV9 and TRBJ2-3; 7 bases match TRBD2. The trim removed 4 bases at V and 4 bases at J, leaving 15 bases unmatched. The CDR3 runs to 17 residues. The germline gives CDR1 SGDLS, CDR2 YYNGEE. The CDR3 DNA follows: TGTGCCAGCAGCCCACGGACTAGTCAGGGTATCGCAGATACGCAGTATTTT. This sequence encodes CASSPRTSQGIADTQYF.

CDR3 region: CASRRQGGTEAFF. The CDR3 bases are TGTGCCAGCAGACGACAGGGAGGCACTGAAGCTTTCTTT. The chain has TRBV2 and TRBJ1-1; 7 nucleotides align to TRBD1. CDR1 and CDR2 from the germline V gene are SNHLY and FYNNEI. This CDR3 comprises 13 residues. The V gene end was trimmed by 6 bases and the J gene end by 4 bases; junction bases not matched to a gene: 5.

The J gene is TRBJ2-3, the V gene TRBV5-1; maybe TRBD1 (5 bases). V was trimmed by 3 bases and J by 1 base, leaving 15 bases between them. Germline V gene data show CDR1 as SGHRS and CDR2 as YFSETQ. The CDR3 has 16 residues. The CDR3 loop is CASSWARTYRTDTQYF. The CDR3 DNA follows: TGCGCCAGCAGCTGGGCCAGGACATACCGCACAGATACGCAGTATTTT.

This clone was detected only once. The chain links TRBV7-9 to TRBJ1-1, with D possibly matching TRBD1 (5 bases). CDR1 SEHNR and CDR2 FQNEAQ come from the germline V gene (reference sequence). V dropped 2 bases and J dropped 4 bases, with 11 bases sitting between them. CDR3 length: 14 residues. The CDR3 bases are TGTGCCAGCAGCTTAATGCAGGGAGGCACTGAAGCTTTCTTT. Translated: CASSLMQGGTEAFF. The full variable domain, its missing parts supplied by reference TRBV7-9 and TRBJ1-1, is DTGVSQNPRHKITKRGQNVTFRCDPISEHNRLYWYRQTLGQGPEFLTYFQNEAQLEKSRLLSDRFSAERPKGSFSTLEIQRTEQGDSAMYLCASSLMQGGTEAFFGQGTRLTVV.

This clone was seen just once. The V and J genes are TRBV28 and TRBJ1-5, with D unclear. Germline V lookup: CDR1 MDHEN, CDR2 SYDVKM. Trimming took 4 bases from V and 11 from J, leaving 9 bases between them. The CDR3 has 11 amino acids. CDR3 in DNA: TGTGCCAGCAGTTCCGCGGTGGCCCAGCATTTT. Translating it yields CASSSAVAQHF.

The sample holds a few counts of this clone. The CDR3 sequence is CASSLPPGSLGNEQFF. As DNA, the CDR3 is TGTGCCAGCAGCCTCCCTCCGGGATCCCTAGGTAATGAGCAGTTCTTC. The V call is TRBV28, the J call TRBJ2-1; D is perhaps TRBD2 (5 bases). CDR1 and CDR2 (germline): MDHEN, SYDVKM. Trimming took 6 bases from V and 7 from J, leaving 22 bases between them. The CDR3 is 16 amino acids.

This chain connects TRBV20-1 to TRBJ1-2; D is possibly TRBD1 (5 bases). Germline CDR1 is DFQATT and CDR2 is SNEGSKA (reference sequence). Trimming pared 1 base from V and 6 bases from J, leaving 6 bases between. The CDR3 runs to 11 residues. CDR3 in DNA: TGCAGTGCTAGAGGGGGGGATGGCTACACCTTC. As protein: CSARGGDGYTF.

J is TRBJ1-5 and V is TRBV18; D uncertain. In germline, CDR1 is KGHSH, CDR2 LQKENI. This CDR3 contains 16 residues. Trimming shortened V by 0 bases and J by 0 bases, and 9 bases separated the two germline ends. The CDR3 DNA follows: TGTGCCAGCTCACCACCGAACAGCCTTAGCAATCAGCCCCAGCATTTT. Translation: CASSPPNSLSNQPQHF.

CDR3 DNA: TGTGCCAGCAGCCGGGACTCTAATAATTCACCCCTCCACTTT. Protein product: CASSRDSNNSPLHF. The chain recombines TRBV7-9 with TRBJ1-6; TRBD1 is a possible D gene (5 bases). Germline CDR1 reads SEHNR; CDR2 reads FQNEAQ (reference sequence). The CDR3 extends over 14 amino acids. V gave up 5 bases and J gave up 5 bases, with 10 bases separating them. The full variable domain, rest sourced from reference TRBV7-9 and TRBJ1-6, is DTGVSQNPRHKITKRGQNVTFRCDPISEHNRLYWYRQTLGQGPEFLTYFQNEAQLEKSRLLSDRFSAERPKGSFSTLEIQRTEQGDSAMYLCASSRDSNNSPLHFGNGTRLTVT.

This clone has more than one count but fewer than ten. The genes are TRBV5-1 and TRBJ2-7; TRBD2 matches 10 bases. Germline values: CDR1 SGHRS, CDR2 YFSETQ. J gave up 0 bases and V 5 bases, and 8 bases lay outside the gene matches. The CDR3 covers 16 residues. The CDR3, as DNA: TGCGCCAGCAGTCAAACTAGCGGGGAACTCTCCTACGAGCAGTACTTC. It codes for CASSQTSGELSYEQYF.